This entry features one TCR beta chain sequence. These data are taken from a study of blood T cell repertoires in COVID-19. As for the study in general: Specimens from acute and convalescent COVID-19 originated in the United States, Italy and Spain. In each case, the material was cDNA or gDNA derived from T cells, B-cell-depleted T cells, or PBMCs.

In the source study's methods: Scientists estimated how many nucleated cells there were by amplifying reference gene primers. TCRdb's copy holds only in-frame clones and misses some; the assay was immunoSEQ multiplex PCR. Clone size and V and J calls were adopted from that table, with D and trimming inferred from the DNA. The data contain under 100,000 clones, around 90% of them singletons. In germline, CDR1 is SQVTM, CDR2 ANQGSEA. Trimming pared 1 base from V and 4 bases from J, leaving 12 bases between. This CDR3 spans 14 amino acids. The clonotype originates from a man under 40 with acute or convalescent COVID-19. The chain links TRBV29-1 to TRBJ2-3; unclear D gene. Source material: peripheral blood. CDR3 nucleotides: TGCAGCGTTGAAGTTCGGAGTTCCTCAGATACGCAGTATTTT. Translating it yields CSVEVRSSSDTQYF.